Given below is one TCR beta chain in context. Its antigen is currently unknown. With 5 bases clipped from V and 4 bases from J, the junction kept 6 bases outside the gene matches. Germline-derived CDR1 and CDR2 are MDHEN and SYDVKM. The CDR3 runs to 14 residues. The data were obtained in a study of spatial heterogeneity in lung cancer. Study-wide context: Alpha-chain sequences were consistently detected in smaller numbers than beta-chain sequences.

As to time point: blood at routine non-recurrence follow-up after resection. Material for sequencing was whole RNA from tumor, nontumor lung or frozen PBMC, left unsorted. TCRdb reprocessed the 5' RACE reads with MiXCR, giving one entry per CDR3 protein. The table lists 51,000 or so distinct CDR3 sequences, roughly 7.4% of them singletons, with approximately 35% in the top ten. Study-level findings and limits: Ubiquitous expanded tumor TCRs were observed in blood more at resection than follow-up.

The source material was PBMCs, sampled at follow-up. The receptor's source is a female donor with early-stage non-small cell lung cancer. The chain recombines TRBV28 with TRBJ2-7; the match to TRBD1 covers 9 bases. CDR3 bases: TGTGCCAGCAGTCCGGACAGGGGACCGTACGAGCAGTACTTC. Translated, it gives CASSPDRGPYEQYF. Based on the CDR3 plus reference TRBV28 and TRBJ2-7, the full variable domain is DVKVTQSSRYLVKRTGEKVFLECVQDMDHENMFWYRQDPGLGLRLIYFSYDVKMKEKGDIPEGYSVSREKKERFSLILESASTNQTSMYLCASSPDRGPYEQYFGPGTRLTVT.